This T cell receptor beta chain was documented in a study of control samples from healthy donors and cancer patients. The CDR3 is 15 residues long. Germline lookup yields CDR1 WSHSY and CDR2 SAAADI. Trimming at V came to 2 bases and at J to 2 bases, leaving 5 bases not matched to a gene. Some clones are missing from TCRdb's copy, which holds only in-frame ones; the method was immunoSEQ multiplex PCR. The sample includes over 60,000 clones, 80% to 90% of them seen just once. The J gene is TRBJ2-7, the V gene TRBV10-2; 8 bases are a match to TRBD2. The sequencing sample was made of PBMCs. This TCR was recovered from a woman aged 55-70 years with head and neck cancer. CDR3 in amino acids: CASSEGVAGPYEQYF. The CDR3 bases are TGCGCCAGCAGTGAGGGGGTAGCGGGGCCCTACGAGCAGTACTTC.